This TCR beta chain derives from a study of beta chain features in type 1 diabetes (dated by TCRdb to the late 2010s). For the wider study: Mean age, gender distribution, total cell number and subset yield were not different between patients and healthy donors. A total of 85 million to 110 million sorted cells were examined across all samples, and RNA yield correlated strongly with the number of cells per subset. Regulatory and stem cell-like memory subsets were isolated from only 8 patients and about 8 healthy donors, whereas naive and central memory subsets came from all 28 donors. In the study, TCRB repertoires of sorted circulating CD4+ T cell subsets from recently diagnosed type 1 diabetes patients were compared with those of matched healthy donors. Study-wide conclusions, independent of this receptor: Because small numbers of individuals were included in the HLA sub-analyses, any influence of HLA type on TCRB rearrangement was left unresolved. In all four CD4+ subsets, TCRB CDR3 length was moderately but significantly shorter in type 1 diabetes patients. The naive, central memory and regulatory TCRB repertoires appeared to resemble one another more closely among patients than among healthy donors. PCR might favor shorter templates, but patient and control samples were amplified and corrected together, so any skew would affect both groups equally. Sequencing cDNA rather than genomic DNA could over-represent highly expressing activated cells, although activation and CD3 levels did not differ between groups. At VDJ recombination sites, patients with type 1 diabetes made fewer insertions and deleted more nucleotides, a pattern implying thymic rearrangement abnormalities.

A single peripheral blood draw of about 116 mL on average was collected from each donor into heparinised tubes. Using a panel that included CD45RO, CCR7, CD25, CD127, CD95 and CD27, naive, central memory, regulatory and stem cell-like memory CD4+ T cells were sorted on a BD FACSAria II. All sorted populations exceeded 95% purity. PBMCs were isolated right away by Lymphoprep density gradient centrifugation and were stained directly, without culture. So that batch effects would be minimized, each experiment stained and sorted samples in pairs, pairing one healthy donor with one patient. The entire amount of isolated RNA was reverse transcribed using the High Capacity cDNA Reverse Transcription Kit, so the sequenced TCRB transcripts were expressed ones. Deep immunoSEQ sequencing was applied to naive, central memory and regulatory T cell samples, giving an average of roughly 3.5 million total reads per sample. After sorted cells were lysed in RLT buffer, RNA was extracted with DNase-treated RNeasy Micro or Mini kits, with the choice depending on cell number. To prevent cross-contamination, every cell subset was processed on its own, while patient and healthy donor samples were processed together. The immunoSEQ multiplex PCR was used to amplify TCRB sequences from cDNA, yielding 87-bp fragments that span the CDR3 region. Amplicons were sequenced on the Illumina HiSeq platform. The paper's data handling went like this. Synthetic template baselines were used to correct PCR bias computationally, reads within Hamming distance 2 were collapsed, and singletons that could not be merged were discarded. Reads were aligned to IMGT to assign V, D and J genes, CDR3 length, and insertions or deletions at six rearrangement sites. Within each subset, clonotype counts were normalized to sorted cell number, after which true diversity and Gini coefficients were computed with the tcR R package. The overlap coefficient, calculated on TCRB nucleotide sequences, was used to quantify repertoire sharing. TCRdb provides this immuneACCESS table in a form limited to in-frame rearrangements. Some clones are lacking; in checked studies, under half of them reflect an unresolved V gene, and why the rest are absent is not known. V and J calls and clone size are those listed in that table; D and trimming were worked out from the DNA. The sample includes about 130,000 clones, with about 9.2% observed a single time. About 0.66% of the sample lies in the top ten.

As for this clone: Its recognized antigen is unknown. Per-base quality was not reported, and no clone a single base away is much larger than it.

The sequencing sample was made of central memory CD4+ T cells from blood. This TCR came from a man between 18 and 35 years old in good health.

The CDR3 corresponds to CASSGDRGYGYTF. The DNA is TGTGCCAGCAGCGGGGACAGGGGTTATGGCTACACCTTC. The chain employs TRBV7-2 and TRBJ1-2, with 10 central nucleotides matching TRBD1. The CDR3 starts with the cysteine, ends with the phenylalanine, and has 13 residues. Only the CDR3 part of the read is kept: 39 bases, read in frame from the first base. Germline trimming amounts to 5 bases on V and 5 bases on J, with 2 as the count of junction bases outside the gene matches. CDR1 and CDR2 (SGHTA, FQGNSA) derive from the germline V gene.